Each of the 4 T cell receptor beta chains below was sequenced from the same sample in a study of identifying expanded T cells in peripheral blood. Repertoires were generated with immunoSEQ multiplex PCR, while TCRdb's copy carries only in-frame clones and drops some. The profile covers some 90,000 clones, with about 86% appearing a single time and 5.6% taken by the ten largest. Sequencing was performed on blood. The origin of the receptors is a person between 18 and 69 years old in good health.

The chain employs TRBV6-6 and TRBJ1-2; 9 nucleotides match TRBD1. The CDR3 contains 15 residues. Germline V lookup: CDR1 MNHNY, CDR2 SVGAGI (reference sequence). The ends lost 7 bases at V and 4 bases at J; junction bases unmatched: 10. CDR3 bases: TGTGCCAGCACCCCTATGACAGGGGGTTCCTATGGCTACACCTTC. Amino acid sequence: CASTPMTGGSYGYTF.

V usage is TRBV29-1 and J usage is TRBJ1-2; D ambiguous. The CDR3 contains 14 residues. The germline gives CDR1 SQVTM, CDR2 ANQGSEA. With 1 base removed from V and 0 bases from J, the gap between germline ends came to 9 bases. CDR3 DNA: TGCAGCGTTGAAGGGGTCCTAGCTAACTATGGCTACACCTTC. Translated, it gives CSVEGVLANYGYTF.

The gene calls are TRBV7-2 and TRBJ1-2, with D perhaps matching TRBD1 (6 bases). The V gene's germline CDR1 is SGHTA and CDR2 FQGNSA. This CDR3 spans 13 amino acids. V was trimmed by 4 bases and J by 5 bases, leaving 11 bases between them. The CDR3 coding sequence is TGTGCCAGCAGCTCCCCAGGGGATTATGGCTACACCTTC. It translates to CASSSPGDYGYTF.

The CDR3 DNA follows: TGTGCCAGCAGTACAATAACGGGGCATGAGCAGTTCTTC. Protein product: CASSTITGHEQFF. The rearrangement uses TRBV27 and TRBJ2-1, with D perhaps being TRBD1 or TRBD2 (5 bases each). From germline, CDR1 is MNHEY and CDR2 SMNVEV (reference sequence). The V and J ends lost 5 bases and 8 bases respectively, with 13 bases between them. The CDR3 has 13 amino acids.